This TCR beta chain is from a study of T-cell reconstitution after alpha-beta-depleted transplantation in children. During its preparation, the TCRbeta library received unique molecular identifiers. TCRdb re-analysed the PCR reads in MiXCR, keeping a single row per CDR3 protein. The data show a few hundred thousand distinct CDR3 sequences, 10% seen once. The germline V gene has CDR1 SQVTM and CDR2 ANQGSEA. Trimming took off 0 bases at V and 6 bases at J, with 20 bases between the two ends. This CDR3 spans 17 amino acids. The clonotype originates from a human donor who donated a stem cell graft to a child with acute lymphoblastic leukemia. The chain employs TRBV29-1 and TRBJ2-2, with a weak D call TRBD1 (5 bases). This specimen was PBMCs from the stem cell graft donor, taken from the stem cell graft. The CDR3 bases are TGCAGCGTTGAAGATATTGTGGACACCTTTCGGGCCGGGGAGCTGTTTTTT. Its protein product is CSVEDIVDTFRAGELFF.